This entry lists 28 T cell receptor beta chains sequenced from one sample in a study of cytomegalovirus exposure and HLA in healthy donors. A multiplex PCR was run with 60 Vbeta primers and 13 Jbeta primers. Repertoires were generated with immunoSEQ multiplex PCR, while TCRdb's copy carries only in-frame clones and drops some. The sample holds 120,000 to 150,000 clones; 72% are singletons and the top ten take around 2.2%. The sample comprised PBMCs. All receptors derive from a man in his forties in good health and CMV-seronegative.

This clone was observed a single time. The genes are TRBV18 and TRBJ2-2; 9 nucleotides match TRBD2. Germline trimming cut 0 bases from V and 7 bases from J; bases unmatched to any gene: 9. This CDR3 has 17 amino acids. CDR1 and CDR2 (germline): KGHSH, LQKENI. The CDR3: CASSPPVAGAFNGELFF. The CDR3 coding sequence is TGTGCCAGCTCACCACCGGTAGCGGGAGCGTTTAACGGGGAGCTGTTTTTT.

The J gene is TRBJ2-7, the V gene TRBV5-1; TRBD1 matches 10 bases. Germline lookup yields CDR1 SGHRS and CDR2 YFSETQ. The ends lost 6 bases at V and 7 bases at J; junction bases unmatched: 13. The CDR3 has 15 residues. CDR3 bases: TGCGCCAGCACCACTACCGGGACAGGGGTTCAGGAGCAGTACTTC. It specifies CASTTTGTGVQEQYF.

The chain joins TRBV28 to TRBJ2-5; D is unresolved. The CDR3 is 13 amino acids. Germline CDR1 reads MDHEN; CDR2 reads SYDVKM. The V and J ends lost 4 bases and 2 bases respectively, with 8 bases between them. CDR3 sequence (DNA): TGTGCCAGCAGTTACCCGGGTCAAGAGACCCAGTACTTC. This gives the protein CASSYPGQETQYF.

V gene TRBV5-1 combines with J gene TRBJ1-3; TRBD1 might be the D (5 bases). The CDR3 extends over 14 amino acids. From germline, CDR1 is SGHRS and CDR2 YFSETQ. V lost 4 bases to trimming and J lost 0 bases, with 8 bases between them. This CDR3 reads CASSRDSSGNTIYF. The CDR3 nucleotides are TGCGCCAGCAGCCGAGACAGCTCTGGAAACACCATATATTTT. The variable domain in full, completed from reference TRBV5-1 and TRBJ1-3, reads KAGVTQTPRYLIKTRGQQVTLSCSPISGHRSVSWYQQTPGQGLQFLFEYFSETQRNKGNFPGRFSGRQFSNSRSEMNVSTLELGDSALYLCASSRDSSGNTIYFGEGSWLTVV.

The V call is TRBV10-2, the J call TRBJ2-3; 7 positions agree with TRBD1. V lost 8 bases to trimming and J lost 1 base; unmatched junction nucleotides: 3. This CDR3 is 13 amino acids long. Germline CDR1 WSHSY, CDR2 SAAADI. The CDR3 loop reads CASEGAGTDTQYF. The CDR3 region has the DNA TGCGCCAGCGAGGGGGCGGGCACAGATACGCAGTATTTT.

J is TRBJ2-7 and V is TRBV7-2, with 7 bases aligning to TRBD1. V gave up 0 bases and J gave up 1 base; unmatched junction bases: 3. CDR3 length: 15 residues. Germline lookup yields CDR1 SGHTA and CDR2 FQGNSA. CDR3 DNA: TGTGCCAGCAGCTTAGCCGGGACAGCTTCCTACGAGCAGTACTTC. Protein sequence: CASSLAGTASYEQYF.

This rearrangement joins TRBV5-1 to TRBJ2-3; 10 bases are a match to TRBD2. Germline V lookup: CDR1 SGHRS, CDR2 YFSETQ. Trimming took 0 bases from V and 1 from J; bases not matched to a gene: 8. This CDR3 contains 18 residues. The CDR3, as DNA: TGCGCCAGCAGCTTGGCCTTATCCGGGACTAGCGGCACAGATACGCAGTATTTT. Its translation: CASSLALSGTSGTDTQYF.

This clone occurred once. The rearrangement uses TRBV5-4 and TRBJ2-4; 7 bases are a match to TRBD1. In germline, CDR1 is SGHNT, CDR2 YYREEE (reference sequence). CDR3 size: 12 residues. Unmatched junction bases numbered 8, after V lost 1 base and J lost 16 bases. The CDR3: CASSLLGTEFYF. CDR3 bases: TGTGCCAGCAGCTTGCTCGGGACAGAGTTTTACTTC.

This chain joins TRBV10-3 and TRBJ2-3; D perhaps matches TRBD2 (5 bases). Germline V CDR1 and CDR2: ENHRY, SYGVKD. The length of the CDR3 is 16 residues. Trimming cost V 0 bases and J 0 bases, with 10 bases left between them. CDR3 DNA: TGTGCCATCAGTGAGTCTCTGCGGACTAGCACAGATACGCAGTATTTT. As protein: CAISESLRTSTDTQYF.

The gene calls are TRBV19 and TRBJ2-7; TRBD2 matches 11 bases. V shed 4 bases and J 7 bases; nucleotides not matched to a gene: 6. Looked up from germline, CDR1 is LNHDA and CDR2 is SQIVND (reference sequence). The CDR3 has 14 amino acids. The DNA for the CDR3 is TGTGCCAGTAGTACTAGCGGGAGGCCGTTGGAGCAGTACTTC. Protein product: CASSTSGRPLEQYF.

This clone was seen once. The chain recombines TRBV27 with TRBJ2-7; 7 positions agree with TRBD1. V lost 6 bases to trimming and J lost 3 bases; unmatched junction nucleotides: 11. Germline V gene data show CDR1 as MNHEY and CDR2 as SMNVEV (reference sequence). The CDR3 has 15 amino acids. CDR3 nucleotide sequence: TGTGCCAGCAGAATGAACAGGGGTTCGGGCTACGAGCAGTACTTC. Amino acids: CASRMNRGSGYEQYF.

This chain joins TRBV7-2 and TRBJ2-7; D unresolved. Between the trimmed V and J ends, which lost 0 bases and 2 bases, there was a span of 2 bases. The germline gives CDR1 SGHTA, CDR2 FQGNSA. The CDR3 spans 12 residues. The CDR3 sequence: CASSLATYEQYF. The CDR3 DNA is TGTGCCAGCAGCTTAGCTACCTACGAGCAGTACTTC.

The CDR3 is CASSFWRGQPQHF. DNA for the CDR3: TGTGCCAGCAGCTTCTGGAGGGGCCAGCCCCAGCATTTT. The chain is built from TRBV7-9 and TRBJ1-5; possibly TRBD1 for D (5 bases). CDR3 length: 13 residues. CDR1 and CDR2 (germline): SEHNR, FQNEAQ (reference sequence). V was pared by 3 bases and J by 7 bases, with 10 bases between.

V and J are TRBV18 and TRBJ1-5; TRBD1 is a possible D gene (6 bases). This CDR3 is built from 15 residues. V shed 2 bases and J shed 3 bases, with 11 bases lying between them. Germline CDR1 is KGHSH and CDR2 is LQKENI. CDR3 coding DNA: TGTGCCAGCTCACCAGCTCGGGGGGCCAATCAGCCCCAGCATTTT. Residues: CASSPARGANQPQHF. Combining the CDR3 with reference TRBV18 and TRBJ1-5 gives the whole variable domain NAGVMQNPRHLVRRRGQEARLRCSPMKGHSHVYWYRQLPEEGLKFMVYLQKENIIDESGMPKERFSAEFPKEGPSILRIQQVVRGDSAAYFCASSPARGANQPQHFGDGTRLSIL.

The chain employs TRBV5-1 and TRBJ1-2; perhaps TRBD1 as D (6 bases). The V gene lost 0 bases and the J gene lost 4 bases, with 13 bases spanning the gap. The CDR3 runs to 15 residues. CDR1 and CDR2 from the germline V gene are SGHRS and YFSETQ. DNA for the CDR3: TGCGCCAGCAGCTTGGCCGGGGGGGCTACCTATGGCTACACCTTC. Translated: CASSLAGGATYGYTF.

The chain joins TRBV19 to TRBJ2-5; TRBD2 aligns across 9 bases. The germline V gene has CDR1 LNHDA and CDR2 SQIVND (reference sequence). The V segment lost 2 bases and the J segment 2 bases; nucleotides outside the gene matches: 3. The CDR3 has 15 amino acids. The CDR3 is CASSITAGGQETQYF. The CDR3 nucleotides read TGTGCCAGTAGTATAACGGCGGGGGGGCAAGAGACCCAGTACTTC.

The chain recombines TRBV18 with TRBJ1-1; maybe TRBD1 (5 bases). In germline, CDR1 is KGHSH, CDR2 LQKENI. Trimming took 6 bases from V and 4 from J, leaving 15 bases between them. CDR3 length: 14 amino acids. CDR3 loop: CASSTGSGGTEAFF. DNA for the CDR3: TGTGCCAGCTCCACAGGATCGGGGGGCACTGAAGCTTTCTTT.

The CDR3 sequence is CASARGWNEKLFF. The DNA for the CDR3 is TGTGCCAGCGCTAGGGGATGGAATGAAAAACTGTTTTTT. The chain links TRBV6-5 to TRBJ1-4, with a possible D match to TRBD1 (5 bases). V was trimmed by 8 bases and J by 5 bases, leaving 12 bases between them. The CDR3 spans 13 residues. CDR1 and CDR2 (germline): MNHEY, SVGAGI.

This clone was detected once. V and J are TRBV7-9 and TRBJ2-4; no definite D call. With 2 bases removed from V and 1 base from J, the gap between germline ends came to 9 bases. This CDR3 has 15 residues. Germline assignment: CDR1 SEHNR and CDR2 FQNEAQ (reference sequence). CDR3 loop: CASSLYSGAKNIQYF. CDR3 bases: TGTGCCAGCAGCTTATACTCCGGGGCCAAAAACATTCAGTACTTC.

V gene TRBV5-5 combines with J gene TRBJ2-2, with 8 bases that match TRBD2. The V gene's germline CDR1 is SGHKS and CDR2 YYEKEE (reference sequence). The CDR3 length is 16 residues. Trimming removed 4 bases from V and 3 bases from J; junction bases left unmatched: 8. The CDR3 protein is CASSLGGGGDTGELFF. DNA for the CDR3: TGTGCCAGCAGCCTCGGGGGGGGCGGGGACACCGGGGAGCTGTTTTTT.

The chain couples TRBV28 to TRBJ2-1, with TRBD2 matching 11 bases. Germline loops: CDR1 MDHEN, CDR2 SYDVKM. V shed 5 bases, J shed 5 bases, and the junction held 8 bases outside the gene matches. The CDR3 covers 16 residues. CDR3 residues: CASSRTGTSGDNEQFF. The CDR3 region has the DNA TGTGCCAGCAGTCGTACCGGGACTAGCGGTGACAATGAGCAGTTCTTC.

This clone has more than one count but fewer than ten. The chain employs TRBV5-1 and TRBJ2-3; 8 nucleotides agree with TRBD2. This CDR3 spans 16 amino acids. Germline loops: CDR1 SGHRS, CDR2 YFSETQ. The V segment lost 3 bases and the J segment 0 bases; nucleotides outside the gene matches: 6. In nucleotides, the CDR3 is TGCGCCAGCAGCTCTCGGGGGGGCTTAAGCACAGATACGCAGTATTTT. This gives the protein CASSSRGGLSTDTQYF.

J is TRBJ2-7 and V is TRBV28; TRBD2 is a possible D gene (5 bases). The CDR3 loop spans 17 amino acids. V was trimmed by 2 bases and J by 0 bases, leaving 17 bases between them. The germline V gene encodes CDR1 MDHEN and CDR2 SYDVKM. CDR3 nucleotides: TGTGCCAGCAGTTTACGGCACGGACTCTTGAGCTCCTACGAGCAGTACTTC. This gives the protein CASSLRHGLLSSYEQYF.

V is TRBV4-1 and J is TRBJ2-1; TRBD2 matches at 8 bases. The junction had 8 bases not matched to a gene; V was cut back by 4 bases and J by 9 bases. The CDR3 has 14 amino acids. Germline-derived CDR1 and CDR2 are MGHRA and YSYEKL. For the CDR3, the DNA is TGCGCCAGCAGCCGGGGACTAGACGTTCGTGAGCAGTTCTTC. This sequence encodes CASSRGLDVREQFF.

The chain uses TRBV18 and TRBJ1-1; a weak D match, TRBD1 (5 bases). This CDR3 spans 16 amino acids. Per the germline V gene, CDR1 is KGHSH and CDR2 is LQKENI. Trimming took 3 bases from V and 0 from J, leaving 14 bases between them. CDR3 protein: CASSPNTQAVNTEAFF. The CDR3 region has the DNA TGTGCCAGCTCACCCAATACACAGGCCGTGAACACTGAAGCTTTCTTT.

The V and J genes are TRBV15 and TRBJ2-4, with 7 bases aligning to TRBD2. The germline CDR1 and CDR2 sequences are LNHNV and YYDKDF (reference sequence). The CDR3 length is 14 residues. Unmatched junction bases numbered 7, after V lost 4 bases and J lost 7 bases. The CDR3 spells CATSTRGDSNIQYF. CDR3 bases: TGTGCCACCAGCACTCGGGGGGATAGTAACATTCAGTACTTC.

The chain couples TRBV7-6 to TRBJ1-1, with TRBD1 matching over 7 bases. The length of the CDR3 is 14 residues. Germline assignment: CDR1 SGHVS and CDR2 FNYEAQ. Trimming at V came to 6 bases and at J to 3 bases, leaving 7 bases not matched to a gene. The CDR3: CASRPLQGDTEAFF. The CDR3 DNA reads as TGTGCCAGCAGGCCCCTCCAGGGGGACACTGAAGCTTTCTTT.

This chain connects TRBV7-3 to TRBJ2-3, with TRBD2 as a possible D gene (6 bases). This CDR3 region has 14 residues. V dropped 4 bases and J dropped 0 bases, with 8 bases sitting between them. Germline loops: CDR1 SGHTA, CDR2 FQGTGA. CDR3 amino acids: CASSYGGSTDTQYF. The CDR3 bases are TGTGCCAGCAGCTACGGGGGAAGCACAGATACGCAGTATTTT.